These 21 T cell receptor beta chains share one sample of origin, sequenced in a study of low-dose radiotherapy and immunotherapy resistance in tumors. With TRAV- and TRBV-specific primers, first-strand cDNA was made, covering the alpha and beta chains. A constant-region primer paired with the V-primer adapter amplified TCRs over approximately 20 PCR cycles. TCRdb called the reads again in MiXCR, with one record for every CDR3 protein. The sample lists about 12,000 distinct CDR3 sequences, around 74% occurring once. These receptors were obtained from a human donor with advanced metastatic prostate, ovarian, gallbladder or colorectal cancer (not recorded which). This table probably holds off-target reads from a library built for another chain.

A single count supports this clonotype. Germline and junction disagree at one end, which may indicate a read error. This sequence joins TRBV11-2 and TRBJ1-6; 8 nucleotides agree with TRBD1. Germline CDR1 is SGHAT and CDR2 is FQNNGV. The length of the CDR3 is 15 residues. The CDR3: CARSLVQGANSPLHF. The CDR3 bases are TGTGCCCGCAGCTTAGTCCAGGGGGCGAATTCACCCCTCCACTTT.

The rearrangement uses TRBV4-3 and TRBJ2-2; perhaps TRBD2 as D (5 bases). The germline CDR1 and CDR2 sequences are LGHNA and YSLEER. Trimming removed 0 bases from V and 4 bases from J, with 9 bases in between. The CDR3 runs 15 residues. The CDR3 here is CASSQDRLATGELFF. The CDR3 nucleotides read TGCGCCAGCAGCCAAGATCGGCTAGCCACCGGGGAGCTGTTTTTT.

The chain joins TRBV10-2 to TRBJ1-4; D might be TRBD1 (5 bases). The V end was cut by 8 bases, the J end by 0 bases, with 13 bases between. Germline V gene sequence: CDR1 WSHSY, CDR2 SAAADI. The CDR3 spans 15 residues. CDR3 loop: CASSSGTATNEKLFF. The DNA of the CDR3 is TGCGCCAGCTCCTCTGGGACGGCAACTAATGAAAAACTGTTTTTT.

The V call is TRBV5-1, the J call TRBJ2-7, with D unresolved. V was trimmed by 4 bases and J by 4 bases, leaving 12 bases between them. The CDR3 loop spans 13 amino acids. Looked up from germline, CDR1 is SGHRS and CDR2 is YFSETQ. This CDR3 reads CASSLRAPYEQYF. The CDR3 nucleotides read TGCGCCAGCAGCCTCCGGGCACCGTACGAGCAGTACTTC.

The chain carries TRBV4-3 and TRBJ2-5, with TRBD2 matching 9 bases. With V trimmed by 8 bases and J by 4 bases, 8 bases remained unmatched. The CDR3 consists of 14 residues. In germline, CDR1 is LGHNA, CDR2 YSLEER. CDR3 nucleotide sequence: TGCGCCAGCTCCCGAGCGGGAGGTCGAGAGACCCAGTACTTC. This sequence encodes CASSRAGGRETQYF.

The V and J genes are TRBV29-1 and TRBJ2-5, with D unclear. The V end was cut by 4 bases, the J end by 5 bases, with 11 bases between. The germline gives CDR1 SQVTM, CDR2 ANQGSEA. This CDR3 is built from 12 residues. Here the CDR3 DNA reads TGCAGCGTTGTGTCAAGGAGTGAGACCCAGTACTTC. This encodes CSVVSRSETQYF.

The chain combines TRBV3-1 with TRBJ1-5; D is undetermined. With 1 base removed from V and 2 bases from J, the gap between germline ends came to 6 bases. CDR3 length: 14 residues. The germline V gene has CDR1 LGHDT and CDR2 YNNKEL (reference sequence). The DNA of the CDR3 is TGTGCCAGCAGCCAAGTCTGGGGCAATCAGCCCCAGCATTTT. Its protein product is CASSQVWGNQPQHF.

This clonotype has just one count. V gene TRBV28 combines with J gene TRBJ2-7; unclear D gene. Germline V gene sequence: CDR1 MDHEN, CDR2 SYDVKM. The CDR3 is made up of 12 amino acids. Trimming removed 1 base from V and 6 bases from J, with 7 bases in between. CDR3 DNA sequence: TGTGCCAGCAGTTTATACGCATCCGAGCAGTACTTC. Its protein product is CASSLYASEQYF. Complete variable domain (other parts from reference TRBV28 and TRBJ2-7): DVKVTQSSRYLVKRTGEKVFLECVQDMDHENMFWYRQDPGLGLRLIYFSYDVKMKEKGDIPEGYSVSREKKERFSLILESASTNQTSMYLCASSLYASEQYFGPGTRLTVT.

The chain has TRBV5-4 and TRBJ2-2, with no clear D. V dropped 0 bases and J dropped 3 bases, with 9 bases sitting between them. The germline V gene encodes CDR1 SGHNT and CDR2 YYREEE (reference sequence). CDR3 length: 15 residues. CDR3 nucleotide sequence: TGTGCCAGCAGCTTGGAGGGCAGAGACACCGGGGAGCTGTTTTTT. Translation gives CASSLEGRDTGELFF.

The chain recombines TRBV2 with TRBJ2-1; D gene unclear. The CDR3 extends over 13 amino acids. Germline assignment: CDR1 SNHLY and CDR2 FYNNEI. Trimming took 5 bases from V and 9 from J, leaving 14 bases between them. The DNA for the CDR3 is TGTGCCAGCAGTAATACCAATTCGGGTGAGCAGTTCTTC. Its translation is CASSNTNSGEQFF.

This chain connects TRBV6-5 to TRBJ2-1; D is uncertain. V was clipped by 6 bases and J by 7 bases, with 10 bases between them. The CDR3 loop spans 12 amino acids. From germline, CDR1 is MNHEY and CDR2 SVGAGI. CDR3 sequence (DNA): TGTGCCAGCAGACGGACGGTGAATGAGCAGTTCTTC. It yields the protein CASRRTVNEQFF.

In DNA, the CDR3 is TGCAGTGTTTTAGCGGGAGTATTCGATGAGCAGTTCTTC. Amino acid sequence: CSVLAGVFDEQFF. The V gene is TRBV20-1, the J gene TRBJ2-1; 9 nucleotides line up with TRBD2. Germline CDR1 and CDR2: DFQATT and SNEGSKA (reference sequence). J lost 8 bases, V lost 7 bases, and 9 bases had no gene match. CDR3 length: 13 amino acids.

This chain connects TRBV9 to TRBJ2-7; TRBD1 might be the D (6 bases). Trimming shortened V by 0 bases and J by 2 bases, and 18 bases separated the two germline ends. The CDR3 sequence is 17 residues long. Looked up from germline, CDR1 is SGDLS and CDR2 is YYNGEE. CDR3 in amino acids: CASSVEVSGTLPYEQYF. The CDR3 DNA follows: TGTGCCAGCAGCGTAGAGGTTTCCGGGACACTGCCCTACGAGCAGTACTTC.

This chain uses TRBV10-3 with TRBJ1-5; no clear D. Deletions cut 4 bases from V and 5 bases from J, with 9 bases between. Germline V gene data show CDR1 as ENHRY and CDR2 as SYGVKD. The CDR3 has 13 amino acids. In nucleotides, the CDR3 is TGTGCCATCAGTGCACACGTAGATCAGCCCCAGCATTTT. Its translation is CAISAHVDQPQHF.

The sample holds one count of this clonotype. The chain has TRBV7-8 and TRBJ2-1, with TRBD2 matching over 7 bases. The CDR3 spans 17 residues. After removal of 1 base from V and 0 bases from J, the junction contained 6 bases not matched to a gene. Germline CDR1 is SGHVS and CDR2 is FQNEAQ. The CDR3, as DNA: TGTGCCAGCAGCTTAGTACCGGGCGGGGGCTCCTACAATGAGCAGTTCTTC. Residues: CASSLVPGGGSYNEQFF.

V is TRBV9 and J is TRBJ1-1; D unresolved. Trimming removed 6 bases at V and 1 base at J, with 13 bases between. This CDR3 comprises 14 residues. Germline-derived CDR1 and CDR2 are SGDLS and YYNGEE. CDR3 DNA: TGTGCCAGCACCCCCGGGAGGGCGAACACTGAAGCTTTCTTT. Translation: CASTPGRANTEAFF.

The V gene is TRBV7-9, the J gene TRBJ1-4, with D perhaps TRBD1 (5 bases). The CDR3 runs 12 residues. In germline, CDR1 is SEHNR, CDR2 FQNEAQ (reference sequence). The germline V and J ends were trimmed by 5 bases and 14 bases, with 15 bases remaining between them. CDR3 amino acids: CASSPDVWGLFF. The CDR3 nucleotides are TGTGCCAGCAGCCCGGACGTGTGGGGGCTGTTTTTT.

The chain is built from TRBV6-5 and TRBJ1-1; 8 positions agree with TRBD1. The CDR3 length is 14 residues. Germline assignment: CDR1 MNHEY and CDR2 SVGAGI. V shed 4 bases and J 8 bases; nucleotides not matched to a gene: 9. The CDR3 is CASSFDRGRSEAFF. As DNA, the CDR3 is TGTGCCAGCAGTTTTGACAGGGGTCGGTCGGAAGCTTTCTTT.

This chain uses TRBV5-1 with TRBJ2-3; the match to TRBD1 covers 10 bases. Trimming cost V 5 bases and J 3 bases; bases outside gene matches: 12. The CDR3 contains 17 residues. The V gene's germline CDR1 is SGHRS and CDR2 YFSETQ. The CDR3 region is CASRGTYGTGVTDTQYF. CDR3 sequence (DNA): TGCGCCAGCAGGGGCACCTACGGGACAGGGGTGACAGATACGCAGTATTTT.

The chain combines TRBV20-1 with TRBJ2-1, with TRBD2 matching over 12 bases. CDR1 DFQATT and CDR2 SNEGSKA come from the germline V gene (reference sequence). V shed 6 bases, J shed 3 bases, and the junction held 6 bases outside the gene matches. The CDR3 consists of 15 residues. CDR3 coding DNA: TGCAGTGCCGGAACACTAGCGGGAGGCTACAATGAGCAGTTCTTC. Its translation is CSAGTLAGGYNEQFF.

J is TRBJ2-3 and V is TRBV20-1; 9 bases align to TRBD2. After removal of 2 bases from V and 3 bases from J, the junction contained 6 bases not matched to a gene. The germline V gene has CDR1 DFQATT and CDR2 SNEGSKA (reference sequence). This CDR3 is built from 15 residues. The CDR3, as DNA: TGCAGTGCTAGATTGAGCGGGAGGTCTACAGATACGCAGTATTTT. This codes for CSARLSGRSTDTQYF.